The source of this TCR beta chain is a study of blood T cell repertoires in COVID-19. This clone has a single count. Trimming took 5 bases from V and 3 from J; bases not matched to a gene: 11. The CDR3 covers 19 residues. Germline V lookup: CDR1 MNHNY, CDR2 SVGAGI (reference sequence). In the original processing: Nucleated cell number was recorded as an estimate derived from reference gene primer amplification. TCRdb's table, derived via immunoSEQ multiplex PCR, lists solely in-frame clones and lacks some. The V and J calls and the clone size are those of that table, but D and trimming were determined from the DNA. The table shows 300,000 to 400,000 clones, with approximately 86% occurring only once.

V usage is TRBV6-6 and J usage is TRBJ2-6; 12 nucleotides line up with TRBD1. The sequenced sample consisted of peripheral blood. This sequence originates from an older woman with COVID-19, enrolled during active disease. The CDR3 DNA reads as TGTGCCAGCAGTCGCTTAATGGGACAGGGGGCTGTTGGGGCCAACGTCCTGACTTTC. This translates into CASSRLMGQGAVGANVLTF.